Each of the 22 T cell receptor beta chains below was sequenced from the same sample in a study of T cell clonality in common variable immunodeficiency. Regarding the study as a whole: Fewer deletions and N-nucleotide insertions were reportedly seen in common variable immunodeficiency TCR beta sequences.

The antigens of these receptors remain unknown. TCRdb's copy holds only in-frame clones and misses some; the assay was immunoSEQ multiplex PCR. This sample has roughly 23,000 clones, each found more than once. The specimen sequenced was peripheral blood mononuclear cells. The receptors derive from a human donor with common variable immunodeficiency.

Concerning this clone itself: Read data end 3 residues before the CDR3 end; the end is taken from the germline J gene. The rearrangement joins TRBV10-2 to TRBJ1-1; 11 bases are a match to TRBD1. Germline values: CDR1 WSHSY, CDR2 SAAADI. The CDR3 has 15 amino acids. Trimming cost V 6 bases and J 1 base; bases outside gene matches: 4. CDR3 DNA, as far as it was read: TGCGCCAGCAGGACCGGACAGGGGGCGAACACTGAA. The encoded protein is CASRTGQGANTE. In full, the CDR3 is CASRTGQGANTEAFF.

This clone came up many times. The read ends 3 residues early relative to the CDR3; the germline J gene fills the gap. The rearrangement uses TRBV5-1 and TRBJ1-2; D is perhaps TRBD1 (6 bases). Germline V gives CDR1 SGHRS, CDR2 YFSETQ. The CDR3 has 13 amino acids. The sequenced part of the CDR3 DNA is TGCGCCAGCAGCGTCGAGGGGGGGGGCGGC. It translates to CASSVEGGGG. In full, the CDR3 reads CASSVEGGGGYTF.

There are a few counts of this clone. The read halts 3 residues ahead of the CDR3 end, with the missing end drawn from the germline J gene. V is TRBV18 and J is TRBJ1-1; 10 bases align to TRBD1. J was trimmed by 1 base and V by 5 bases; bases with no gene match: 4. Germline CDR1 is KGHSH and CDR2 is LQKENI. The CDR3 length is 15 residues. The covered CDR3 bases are TGTGCCAGCTCAGGGGACAGGGGATGGAACACTGAA. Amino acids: CASSGDRGWNTE. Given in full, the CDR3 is CASSGDRGWNTEAFF.

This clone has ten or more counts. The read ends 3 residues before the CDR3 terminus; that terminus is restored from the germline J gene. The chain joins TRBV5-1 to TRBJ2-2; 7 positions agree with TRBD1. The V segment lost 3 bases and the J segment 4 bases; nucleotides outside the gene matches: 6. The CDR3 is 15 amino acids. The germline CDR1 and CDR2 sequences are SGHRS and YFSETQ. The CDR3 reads CASSSGQASTGELFF. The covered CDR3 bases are TGCGCCAGCAGCTCCGGACAGGCGAGCACCGGGGAG.

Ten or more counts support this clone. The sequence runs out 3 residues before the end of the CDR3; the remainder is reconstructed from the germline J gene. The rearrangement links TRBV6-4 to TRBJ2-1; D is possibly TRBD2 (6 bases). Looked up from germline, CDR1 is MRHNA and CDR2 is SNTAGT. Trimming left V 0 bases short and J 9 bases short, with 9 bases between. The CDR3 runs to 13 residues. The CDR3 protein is CASSDSRRGEQFF. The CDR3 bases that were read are TGTGCCAGCAGTGACTCCCGGAGGGGTGAG.

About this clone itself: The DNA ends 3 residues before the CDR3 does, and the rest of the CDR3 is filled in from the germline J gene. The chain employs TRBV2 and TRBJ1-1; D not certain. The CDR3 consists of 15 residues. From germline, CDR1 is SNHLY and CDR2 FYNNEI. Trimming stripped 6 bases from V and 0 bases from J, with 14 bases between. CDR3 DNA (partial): TGTGCCAGCAGCACTCGAGAGAACGTGAACACTGAA. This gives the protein CASSTRENVNTE. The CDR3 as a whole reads CASSTRENVNTEAFF.

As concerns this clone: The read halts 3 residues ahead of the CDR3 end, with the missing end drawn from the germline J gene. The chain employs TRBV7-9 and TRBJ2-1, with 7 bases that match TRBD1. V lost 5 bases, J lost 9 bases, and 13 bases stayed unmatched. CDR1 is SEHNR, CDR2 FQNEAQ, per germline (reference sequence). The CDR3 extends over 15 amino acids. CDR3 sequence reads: CASSLYRGGRSEQFF. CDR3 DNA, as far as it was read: TGTGCCAGCAGCCTATACAGGGGTGGAAGGAGTGAG.

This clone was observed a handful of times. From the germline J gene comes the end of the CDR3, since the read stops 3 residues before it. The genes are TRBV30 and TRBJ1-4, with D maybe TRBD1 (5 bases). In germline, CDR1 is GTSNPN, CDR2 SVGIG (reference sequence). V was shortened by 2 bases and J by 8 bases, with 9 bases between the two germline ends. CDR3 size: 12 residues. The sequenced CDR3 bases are TGTGCCTGGAGTCAAAACAGGGAAAAA. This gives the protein CAWSQNREK. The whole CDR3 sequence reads CAWSQNREKLFF.

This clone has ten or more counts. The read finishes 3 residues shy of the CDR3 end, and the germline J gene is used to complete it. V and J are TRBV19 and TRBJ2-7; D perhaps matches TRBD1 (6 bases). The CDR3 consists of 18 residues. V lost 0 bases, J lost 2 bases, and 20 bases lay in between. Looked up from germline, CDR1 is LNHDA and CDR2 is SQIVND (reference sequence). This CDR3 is CASSIDPGQSSGPYEQYF. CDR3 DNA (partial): TGTGCCAGTAGTATAGATCCAGGACAGTCCTCAGGACCCTACGAG.

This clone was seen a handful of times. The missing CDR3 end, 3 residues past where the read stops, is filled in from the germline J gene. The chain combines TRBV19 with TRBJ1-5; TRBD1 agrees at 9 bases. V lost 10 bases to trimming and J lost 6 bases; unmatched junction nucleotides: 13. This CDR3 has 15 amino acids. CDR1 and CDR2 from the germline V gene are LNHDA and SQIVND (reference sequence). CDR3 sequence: CATATGTGNGQPQHF. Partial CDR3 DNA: TGTGCCACTGCAACCGGGACAGGGAACGGTCAGCCC.

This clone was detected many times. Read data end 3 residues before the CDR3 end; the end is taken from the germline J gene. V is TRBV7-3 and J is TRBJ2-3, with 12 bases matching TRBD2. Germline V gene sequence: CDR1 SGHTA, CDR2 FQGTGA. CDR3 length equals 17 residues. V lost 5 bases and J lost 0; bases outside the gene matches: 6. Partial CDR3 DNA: TGTGCCAGCAGCCGATATGGGACTAGCGGGAGCACAGATACG. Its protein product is CASSRYGTSGSTDT. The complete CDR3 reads CASSRYGTSGSTDTQYF.

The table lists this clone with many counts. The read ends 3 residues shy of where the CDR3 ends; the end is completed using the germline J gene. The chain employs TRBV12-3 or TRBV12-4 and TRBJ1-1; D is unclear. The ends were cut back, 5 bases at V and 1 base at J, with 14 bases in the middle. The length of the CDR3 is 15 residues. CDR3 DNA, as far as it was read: TGTGCCAGCAGTACGATCTGGACTCCGAACACTGAA. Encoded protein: CASSTIWTPNTE. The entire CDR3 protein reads CASSTIWTPNTEAFF.

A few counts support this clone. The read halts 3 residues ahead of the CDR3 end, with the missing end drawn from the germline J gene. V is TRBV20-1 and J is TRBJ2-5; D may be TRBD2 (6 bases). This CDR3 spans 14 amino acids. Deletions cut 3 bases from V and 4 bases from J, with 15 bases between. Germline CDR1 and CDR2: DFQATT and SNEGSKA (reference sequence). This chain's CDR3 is CSARETSSAETQYF. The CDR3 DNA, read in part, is TGCAGTGCTAGGGAGACTAGTAGCGCAGAGACC.

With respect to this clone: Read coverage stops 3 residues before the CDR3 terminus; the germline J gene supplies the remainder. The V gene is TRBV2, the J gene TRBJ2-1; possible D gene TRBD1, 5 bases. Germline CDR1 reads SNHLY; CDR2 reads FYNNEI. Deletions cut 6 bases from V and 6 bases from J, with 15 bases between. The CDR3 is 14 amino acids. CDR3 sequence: CASRQGTSSNEQFF. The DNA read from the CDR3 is TGTGCCAGCAGGCAGGGTACCAGCTCCAATGAG.

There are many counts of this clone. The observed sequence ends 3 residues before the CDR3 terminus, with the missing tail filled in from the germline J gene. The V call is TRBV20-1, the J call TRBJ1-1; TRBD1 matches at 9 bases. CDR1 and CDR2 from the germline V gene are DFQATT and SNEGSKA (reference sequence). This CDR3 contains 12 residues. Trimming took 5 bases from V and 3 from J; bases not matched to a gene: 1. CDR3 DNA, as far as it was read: TGCAGTGCTGACAGGGGGGACACTGAA. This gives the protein CSADRGDTE. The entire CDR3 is CSADRGDTEAFF.

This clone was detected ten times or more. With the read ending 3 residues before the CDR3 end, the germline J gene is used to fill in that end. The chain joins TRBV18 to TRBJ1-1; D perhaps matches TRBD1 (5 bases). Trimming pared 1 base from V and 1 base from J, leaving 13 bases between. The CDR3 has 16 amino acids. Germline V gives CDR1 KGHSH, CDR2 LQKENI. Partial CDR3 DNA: TGTGCCAGCTCACCACTCCCCAAAGGGGCGAACACTGAA. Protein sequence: CASSPLPKGANTE. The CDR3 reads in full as CASSPLPKGANTEAFF. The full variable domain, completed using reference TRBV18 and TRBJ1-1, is NAGVMQNPRHLVRRRGQEARLRCSPMKGHSHVYWYRQLPEEGLKFMVYLQKENIIDESGMPKERFSAEFPKEGPSILRIQQVVRGDSAAYFCASSPLPKGANTEAFFGQGTRLTVV.

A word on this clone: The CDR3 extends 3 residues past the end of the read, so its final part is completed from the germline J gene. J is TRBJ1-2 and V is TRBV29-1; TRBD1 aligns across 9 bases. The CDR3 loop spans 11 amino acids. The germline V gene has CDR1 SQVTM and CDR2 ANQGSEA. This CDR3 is CSGGQGNGYTF. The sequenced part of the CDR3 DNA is TGCAGCGGAGGACAGGGGAACGGC.

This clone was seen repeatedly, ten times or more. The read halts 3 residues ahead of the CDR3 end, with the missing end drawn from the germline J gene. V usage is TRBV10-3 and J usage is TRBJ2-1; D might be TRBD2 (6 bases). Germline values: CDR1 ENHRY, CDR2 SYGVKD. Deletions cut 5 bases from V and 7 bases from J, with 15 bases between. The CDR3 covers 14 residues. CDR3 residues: CAISMGLDRNEQFF. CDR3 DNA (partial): TGTGCCATCAGTATGGGACTTGACCGTAATGAG.

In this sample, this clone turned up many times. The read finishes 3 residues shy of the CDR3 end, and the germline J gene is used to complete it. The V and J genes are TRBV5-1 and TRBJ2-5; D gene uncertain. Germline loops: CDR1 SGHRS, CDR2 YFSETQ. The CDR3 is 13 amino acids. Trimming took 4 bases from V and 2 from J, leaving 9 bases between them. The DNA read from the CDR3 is TGCGCCAGCAGCCCAACTACGCAAGAGACC. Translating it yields CASSPTTQET. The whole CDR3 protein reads CASSPTTQETQYF.

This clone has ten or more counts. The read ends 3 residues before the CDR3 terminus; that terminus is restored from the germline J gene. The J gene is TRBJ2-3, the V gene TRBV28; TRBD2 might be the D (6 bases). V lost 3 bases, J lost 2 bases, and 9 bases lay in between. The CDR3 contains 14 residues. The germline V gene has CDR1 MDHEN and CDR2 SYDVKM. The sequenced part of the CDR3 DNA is TGTGCCAGCAGTTTGAGGAGGGCCACAGATACG. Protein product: CASSLRRATDT. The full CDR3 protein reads CASSLRRATDTQYF.

Here the CDR3 reads CASSLAVGSGGNEQFF. The part of the CDR3 DNA that was read is TGTGCCAGCAGCTTAGCAGTCGGTAGCGGGGGTAATGAG. J is TRBJ2-1 and V is TRBV7-6; 9 nucleotides line up with TRBD2. The CDR3 end lies 3 residues beyond the end of the read and is filled in from the germline J gene. From germline, CDR1 is SGHVS and CDR2 FNYEAQ. The CDR3 runs to 16 residues. The trim removed 0 bases at V and 7 bases at J, leaving 7 bases unmatched.

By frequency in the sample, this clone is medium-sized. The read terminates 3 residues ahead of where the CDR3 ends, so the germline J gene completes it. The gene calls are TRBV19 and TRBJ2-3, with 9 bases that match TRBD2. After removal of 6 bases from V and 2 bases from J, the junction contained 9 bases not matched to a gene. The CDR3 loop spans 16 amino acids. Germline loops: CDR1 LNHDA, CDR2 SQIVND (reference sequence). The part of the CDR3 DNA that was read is TGTGCCAGTAGCGTTGGAGCGGGAGGAGTCACAGATACG. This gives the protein CASSVGAGGVTDT. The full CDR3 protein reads CASSVGAGGVTDTQYF.